The next 12 T cell receptor beta chains were all read from a single sample in a study of CD8 T cells in Susac syndrome. Reverse transcription of roughly 0.5 to 1 ug RNA was carried out with random hexamers. TCRdb re-called the immunoSEQ multiplex PCR reads with MiXCR, one entry per CDR3 protein. The sample holds about 300,000 distinct CDR3 sequences, over 75% seen once. Sequenced input: CD8+ T cells from PBMCs. Receptor source: a human donor with multiple sclerosis.

V is TRBV15 and J is TRBJ2-1; D gene ambiguous. Germline V gives CDR1 LNHNV, CDR2 YYDKDF (reference sequence). The CDR3 contains 14 residues. The V and J ends lost 5 bases and 2 bases respectively, with 10 bases between them. The CDR3 DNA follows: TGTGCCACCAGCGACATATACCCCTACAATGAGCAGTTCTTC. Encoded protein: CATSDIYPYNEQFF.

A single count supports this clonotype. V is TRBV29-1 and J is TRBJ2-5, with TRBD2 matching 8 bases. CDR1 is SQVTM, CDR2 ANQGSEA, per germline. With 7 bases clipped from V and 5 bases from J, the junction kept 15 bases outside the gene matches. The CDR3 is 15 residues long. The CDR3 region has the DNA TGCAGCGCTAAGCCATGGACTAGCCAGGTGGAGACCCAGTACTTC. Translating gives CSAKPWTSQVETQYF.

The chain joins TRBV12-3 or TRBV12-4 to TRBJ1-5; D is unclear. The CDR3 covers 17 residues. V was trimmed by 4 bases and J by 0 bases, leaving 16 bases between them. The CDR3 DNA is TGTGCCAGCAGTTCCGGGCCTGACATGAATAGCAATCAGCCCCAGCATTTT. Its protein product is CASSSGPDMNSNQPQHF.

This chain connects TRBV30 to TRBJ1-2; D remains ambiguous. CDR3 length equals 14 residues. The ends were cut back, 4 bases at V and 3 bases at J, with 15 bases in the middle. Germline V gene lookup returns CDR1 GTSNPN and CDR2 SVGIG (reference sequence). This chain's CDR3 is CAWTAEPFYYGYTF. The CDR3 DNA reads TGTGCCTGGACTGCCGAACCTTTTTACTATGGCTACACCTTC. The full variable domain, with the rest looked up from reference TRBV30 and TRBJ1-2, is SQTIHQWPATLVQPVGSPLSLECTVEGTSNPNLYWYRQAAGRGLQLLFYSVGIGQISSEVPQNLSASRPQDRQFILSSKKLLLSDSGFYLCAWTAEPFYYGYTFGSGTRLTVV.

V usage is TRBV19 and J usage is TRBJ2-5; no clear D gene. The CDR3 is 13 amino acids. In germline, CDR1 is LNHDA, CDR2 SQIVND (reference sequence). V gave up 5 bases and J gave up 3 bases, with 10 bases separating them. For the CDR3, the DNA is TGTGCCAGTAGTCTGGACCCTGAAGAGACCCAGTACTTC. Translated: CASSLDPEETQYF.

The rearrangement links TRBV6-2 or TRBV6-3 to TRBJ2-7; 8 positions match TRBD2. This CDR3 has 15 residues. Germline CDR1 MNHEY, CDR2 SVGEGT. V shed 2 bases, J shed 4 bases, and the junction held 7 bases outside the gene matches. This CDR3 is CASSYDPGTSYEQYF. CDR3 in DNA: TGTGCCAGCAGTTACGATCCCGGGACTAGTTACGAGCAGTACTTC.

The gene calls are TRBV12-3 or TRBV12-4 and TRBJ1-3, with D uncertain. The CDR3 loop spans 11 amino acids. Trimming left V 3 bases short and J 8 bases short, with 5 bases between. CDR3 nucleotide sequence: TGTGCCAGCAGTTTGGGCGACACCATATATTTT. Translation: CASSLGDTIYF.

This clonotype was detected once. This chain joins TRBV7-2 and TRBJ1-6, with 7 bases fitting TRBD1. Trimming removed 5 bases from V and 4 bases from J; junction bases left unmatched: 11. CDR3 length equals 17 residues. Germline V gene sequence: CDR1 SGHTA, CDR2 FQGNSA. CDR3 coding DNA: TGTGCCAGCAGCGCCCGGGACAGTAATCAGTATAATTCACCCCTCCACTTT. It encodes CASSARDSNQYNSPLHF. Supplemented by reference TRBV7-2 and TRBJ1-6, the full variable domain reads GAGVSQSPSNKVTEKGKDVELRCDPISGHTALYWYRQSLGQGLEFLIYFQGNSAPDKSGLPSDRFSAERTGGSVSTLTIQRTQQEDSAVYLCASSARDSNQYNSPLHFGNGTRLTVT.

This chain links TRBV5-1 with TRBJ2-7; D is possibly TRBD1 or TRBD2 (5 bases each). Germline loops: CDR1 SGHRS, CDR2 YFSETQ. The CDR3 is made up of 14 amino acids. V was shortened by 2 bases and J by 0 bases, with 9 bases between the two germline ends. The CDR3 nucleotides are TGCGCCAGCAGCTTTCCGGGGCTCTCCTACGAGCAGTACTTC. Protein sequence: CASSFPGLSYEQYF.

This clonotype was recorded a few times. The chain carries TRBV6-1 and TRBJ1-2; 11 nucleotides agree with TRBD1. Germline V lookup: CDR1 MNHNS, CDR2 SASEGT. The CDR3 consists of 16 residues. V was clipped by 2 bases and J by 1 base; unmatched bases: 3. CDR3 amino acids: CASSEWGTGGNYGYTF. In DNA form, the CDR3 reads TGTGCCAGCAGTGAATGGGGGACAGGGGGTAACTATGGCTACACCTTC.

The chain has TRBV5-6 and TRBJ2-1; the match to TRBD1 covers 12 bases. The CDR3 runs 15 residues. Trimming took 5 bases from V and 9 from J; bases not matched to a gene: 9. The germline gives CDR1 SGHDT, CDR2 YYEEEE. The CDR3 nucleotides are TGTGCCAGCAGGTCCCGGGACAGGGGGCCCAGTGAGCAGTTCTTC. It codes for CASRSRDRGPSEQFF.

The chain has TRBV7-9 and TRBJ2-7; 9 bases match TRBD2. Germline V gives CDR1 SEHNR, CDR2 FQNEAQ (reference sequence). V shed 5 bases and J 5 bases; nucleotides not matched to a gene: 13. This CDR3 is 16 amino acids long. CDR3 coding DNA: TGTGCCAGCAGCCCGGCCTTGGGACTAGCACCCGACGAGCAGTACTTC. Protein sequence: CASSPALGLAPDEQYF.